This entry lists 25 T cell receptor beta chains sequenced from one sample in a study of blood T cells in healthy people across ages. Sample-barcoded 5' priming and a J-beta primer mix drove a second PCR of about 6 to 12 cycles. TCRdb reprocessed the 5' RACE reads with MiXCR, giving one entry per CDR3 protein. Of over 750,000 distinct CDR3 sequences detected, about 25% appear once; the ten largest clones hold roughly a tenth. This sample also belongs to another study, concerning T cells of mothers and their children.

Sequencing input: blood. The receptor set was obtained from a boy aged 10-17 years in good health.

This clonotype has only a few counts. The rearrangement joins TRBV4-3 to TRBJ2-5, with TRBD2 matching over 9 bases. Judging by the DNA end, TRBJ2-1 fits better; the J call may be wrong. CDR3 length equals 16 residues. The V gene's germline CDR1 is LGHNA and CDR2 YSLEER. CDR3 loop: CASSQDGLAGINEQFF. The DNA of the CDR3 is TGCGCCAGCAGCCAAGATGGGCTAGCGGGGATCAATGAGCAGTTCTTC.

This clonotype showed up just a few times. Compared with germline, one end of the junction differs, possibly owing to a read error. The chain combines TRBV5-1 with TRBJ2-5; TRBD1 matches at 8 bases. Judging by the DNA end, TRBJ2-1 fits better; the J call may be wrong. CDR3 size: 14 residues. Germline CDR1 reads SGHRS; CDR2 reads YFSETQ. The CDR3 reads CASGFGQGADEQFF. CDR3 nucleotides: TGCGCCAGCGGCTTCGGTCAGGGGGCAGATGAGCAGTTCTTC.

This chain uses TRBV7-2 with TRBJ2-3, with D unresolved. Germline CDR1 is SGHTA and CDR2 is FQGNSA. Trimming took 5 bases from V and 6 from J, leaving 6 bases between them. The CDR3 covers 11 residues. The DNA of the CDR3 is TGTGCCAGCAGCCCTTACGATACGCAGTATTTT. This gives the protein CASSPYDTQYF. The full variable domain, in which reference TRBV7-2 and TRBJ2-3 provide the parts outside the CDR3, is GAGVSQSPSNKVTEKGKDVELRCDPISGHTALYWYRQSLGQGLEFLIYFQGNSAPDKSGLPSDRFSAERTGGSVSTLTIQRTQQEDSAVYLCASSPYDTQYFGPGTRLTVL.

The V gene is TRBV24-1, the J gene TRBJ2-7, with 10 nucleotides matching TRBD1. The trim removed 4 bases at V and 3 bases at J, leaving 11 bases unmatched. CDR1 is KGHDR and CDR2 is SFDVKD in the germline V gene. The CDR3 is 17 amino acids. This CDR3 is CATSDSSGTGAFYEQYF. DNA for the CDR3: TGTGCCACCAGTGACTCCTCCGGGACAGGGGCTTTCTACGAGCAGTACTTC.

The chain couples TRBV28 to TRBJ2-3, with D possibly being TRBD2 (5 bases). The CDR3 has 14 amino acids. Deletions cut 2 bases from V and 1 base from J, with 7 bases between. CDR1 and CDR2 from the germline V gene are MDHEN and SYDVKM. CDR3 amino acids: CASSLMRGTDTQYF. CDR3 bases: TGTGCCAGCAGTTTAATGAGGGGCACAGATACGCAGTATTTT.

The chain employs TRBV28 and TRBJ1-5; no clear D. The CDR3 loop spans 13 amino acids. With 3 bases removed from V and 7 bases from J, the gap between germline ends came to 10 bases. The germline V gene has CDR1 MDHEN and CDR2 SYDVKM. The CDR3 coding sequence is TGTGCCAGCAGTTTCCAGGCCGGCCAGCCCCAGCATTTT. It yields the protein CASSFQAGQPQHF.

The chain joins TRBV4-3 to TRBJ2-1; 9 bases map to TRBD2. TRBJ2-7 matches the DNA end more closely, so the J call is doubtful. There are 16 residues in the CDR3. Germline-derived CDR1 and CDR2 are LGHNA and YSLEER. The CDR3 sequence: CASSYRLAGGPYEQYF. The DNA of the CDR3 is TGCGCCAGCAGCTACCGATTGGCGGGGGGGCCGTACGAGCAGTACTTC.

The rearrangement uses TRBV29-1 and TRBJ2-1; no clear D. Gene TRBJ2-7 matches the end of the DNA better, so the J call may be wrong. Per germline, CDR1 SQVTM and CDR2 ANQGSEA. This CDR3 has 11 residues. The DNA of the CDR3 is TGCAGCGTTGGAGAGTCCTACGAGCAGTACTTC. Its protein is CSVGESYEQYF.

This clonotype was seen only a few times. The genes are TRBV29-1 and TRBJ2-5; 8 positions match TRBD1. The J call is doubtful: the DNA matches TRBJ2-1 better. The CDR3 runs to 15 residues. Germline CDR1 is SQVTM and CDR2 is ANQGSEA. The CDR3 nucleotides are TGCAGCGTTGAACAGGGGGCGATTACAGGGAATGAGCAGTTCTTC. Translated, it gives CSVEQGAITGNEQFF.

This clonotype was seen a few times. This chain uses TRBV6-2 or TRBV6-3 with TRBJ1-5, with D possibly being TRBD1 (6 bases). The CDR3 runs to 15 residues. Looked up from germline, CDR1 is MNHEY and CDR2 is SVGEGT. Trimming cost V 2 bases and J 4 bases, with 12 bases left between them. CDR3: CASSYPQGGNQPQHF. The DNA of the CDR3 is TGTGCCAGCAGTTACCCCCAAGGGGGGAATCAGCCCCAGCATTTT.

V and J are TRBV12-3 or TRBV12-4 and TRBJ1-2, with D possibly matching TRBD1 (5 bases). V was pared by 8 bases and J by 4 bases, with 17 bases between. This CDR3 has 14 residues. The CDR3 protein is CASSNGGYIYGYTF. The DNA for the CDR3 is TGTGCCAGCTCTAATGGGGGATACATCTATGGCTACACCTTC.

Comments on this clonotype: The junction departs from the called germline gene at one end, perhaps through a read error. This rearrangement joins TRBV5-5 to TRBJ2-5, with 8 nucleotides matching TRBD2. Germline loops: CDR1 SGHKS, CDR2 YYEKEE (reference sequence). This CDR3 has 15 amino acids. The CDR3: CASSQALAEYTEQYF. CDR3 nucleotide sequence: TGCGCCAGCAGCCAAGCACTAGCGGAGTATACGGAGCAGTACTTC.

V is TRBV7-2 and J is TRBJ2-5; D is tentatively TRBD1 or TRBD2 (6 bases each). The CDR3 loop spans 15 amino acids. Trimming took 1 base from V and 5 from J, leaving 14 bases between them. Germline values: CDR1 SGHTA, CDR2 FQGNSA. CDR3 sequence reads: CASSLGTTGRETQYF. The CDR3 region has the DNA TGTGCCAGCAGCTTAGGAACCACAGGGAGGGAGACCCAGTACTTC.

This rearrangement joins TRBV7-9 to TRBJ1-4; 7 nucleotides align to TRBD1. V was pared by 1 base and J by 2 bases, with 1 base of the junction left unmatched. This CDR3 is built from 15 residues. CDR1 SEHNR and CDR2 FQNEAQ come from the germline V gene (reference sequence). This CDR3 is CASSLEGGTNEKLFF. The CDR3, as DNA: TGTGCCAGCAGCTTAGAAGGGGGCACTAATGAAAAACTGTTTTTT.

The J gene is TRBJ1-4, the V gene TRBV29-1; the match to TRBD1 covers 8 bases. CDR3 length equals 13 residues. The germline CDR1 and CDR2 sequences are SQVTM and ANQGSEA. The J segment lost 5 bases and the V segment lost 7 bases, leaving 6 bases of the junction unmatched. The CDR3 region is CSASGQVNEKLFF. CDR3 in DNA: TGCAGCGCCTCGGGACAGGTAAATGAAAAACTGTTTTTT.

In its sample, this clonotype was seen a few times. The rearrangement joins TRBV14 to TRBJ2-1, with 8 bases fitting TRBD2. The V segment lost 4 bases and the J segment 7 bases; nucleotides outside the gene matches: 9. The CDR3 loop spans 15 amino acids. CDR1 SGHDN and CDR2 FVKESK come from the germline V gene. This CDR3 is CASSLFAGGINEQFF. The CDR3 DNA sequence: TGTGCCAGCAGCCTCTTTGCGGGGGGTATTAATGAGCAGTTCTTC.

The chain joins TRBV28 to TRBJ1-4; D unresolved. Germline lookup yields CDR1 MDHEN and CDR2 SYDVKM. Trimming took off 6 bases at V and 8 bases at J, with 13 bases between the two ends. This CDR3 region has 13 residues. CDR3 DNA sequence: TGTGCCAGCAGACCGAAAAAAGAAGAAAAACTGTTTTTT. This gives the protein CASRPKKEEKLFF.

The chain joins TRBV13 to TRBJ1-5, with D maybe TRBD1 (5 bases). Germline lookup yields CDR1 PRHDT and CDR2 FYEKMQ (reference sequence). The CDR3 is 15 residues long. Trimming removed 3 bases at V and 8 bases at J, with 17 bases between. The CDR3 DNA reads as TGTGCCAGCAGCTTGGGGGAGATCGGGAAGGAGCCCCAGCATTTT. It is translated as CASSLGEIGKEPQHF.

V is TRBV4-1 and J is TRBJ2-5, with 10 bases fitting TRBD1. V was clipped by 0 bases and J by 5 bases; unmatched bases: 3. Germline V gives CDR1 MGHRA, CDR2 YSYEKL. The CDR3 consists of 15 residues. As DNA, the CDR3 is TGCGCCAGCAGCCAAGATGACAGGGGGCGTGAGACCCAGTACTTC. The encoded protein is CASSQDDRGRETQYF.

The CDR3, as DNA: TGCAGTGCTAGAGCCTCCATGAACACTGAAGCTTTCTTT. Translation gives CSARASMNTEAFF. This chain connects TRBV20-1 to TRBJ1-1; D is unclear. With 1 base removed from V and 0 bases from J, the gap between germline ends came to 6 bases. The CDR3 covers 13 residues. CDR1 and CDR2 from the germline V gene are DFQATT and SNEGSKA (reference sequence).

This clonotype has a handful of counts. J is TRBJ2-7 and V is TRBV12-5, with D possibly being TRBD2 (5 bases). Germline V gene lookup returns CDR1 LGHNT and CDR2 FRNRAP. The CDR3 covers 12 residues. V lost 6 bases and J 5 bases, leaving 11 bases between the germline ends. The DNA of the CDR3 is TGTGCTAGTGGCGCTCGGGGTGACGAGCAGTACTTC. Translating gives CASGARGDEQYF.

The CDR3 DNA is TGTGCCATCATTCGTGATATGAACACTGAAGCTTTCTTT. It specifies CAIIRDMNTEAFF. V and J are TRBV10-3 and TRBJ1-1; D not resolved. The V gene lost 7 bases and the J gene lost 0 bases, with 9 bases spanning the gap. The CDR3 is made up of 13 amino acids. The V gene's germline CDR1 is ENHRY and CDR2 SYGVKD.

The chain couples TRBV14 to TRBJ2-5, with TRBD1 identical over 8 bases. The tail of the sequence fits TRBJ2-1 better, so the J call may be wrong. Germline V lookup: CDR1 SGHDN, CDR2 FVKESK. The CDR3 runs 15 residues. Here the CDR3 reads CASSRAGQVVNEQFF. CDR3 bases: TGTGCCAGCAGCAGGGCGGGACAGGTAGTCAATGAGCAGTTCTTC.

This sequence joins TRBV5-6 and TRBJ2-5, with unresolved D. The J call is doubtful: the DNA matches TRBJ2-1 better. The CDR3 contains 11 residues. Germline CDR1 SGHDT, CDR2 YYEEEE. This chain's CDR3 is CASTLFDEQFF. CDR3 DNA: TGTGCCAGCACCCTTTTTGATGAGCAGTTCTTC.

V and J are TRBV25-1 and TRBJ2-7; the D gene is possibly TRBD1 (7 bases). Germline V lookup: CDR1 MGHDK, CDR2 SYGVNS. The CDR3 extends over 15 amino acids. The germline V and J ends were trimmed by 8 bases and 0 bases, with 17 bases remaining between them. CDR3 sequence: CASSRGVGASYEQYF. The DNA of the CDR3 is TGTGCCAGCTCCAGGGGGGTGGGGGCCTCCTACGAGCAGTACTTC.